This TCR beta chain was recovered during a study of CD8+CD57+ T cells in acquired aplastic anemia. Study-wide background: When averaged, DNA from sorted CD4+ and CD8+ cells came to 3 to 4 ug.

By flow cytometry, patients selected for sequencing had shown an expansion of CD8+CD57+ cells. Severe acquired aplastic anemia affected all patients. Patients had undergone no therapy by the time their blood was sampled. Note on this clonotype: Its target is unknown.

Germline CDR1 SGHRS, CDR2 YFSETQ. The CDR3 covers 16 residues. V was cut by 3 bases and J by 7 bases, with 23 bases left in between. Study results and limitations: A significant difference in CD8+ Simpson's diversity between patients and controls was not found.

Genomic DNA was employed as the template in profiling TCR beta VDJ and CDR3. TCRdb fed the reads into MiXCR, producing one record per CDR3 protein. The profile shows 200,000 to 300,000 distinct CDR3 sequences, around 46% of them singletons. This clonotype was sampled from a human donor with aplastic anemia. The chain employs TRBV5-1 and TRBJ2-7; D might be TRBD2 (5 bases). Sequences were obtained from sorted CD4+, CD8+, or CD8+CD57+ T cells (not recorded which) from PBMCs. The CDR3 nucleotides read TGCGCCAGCAGCTCACCATTAGGACGAGGGTTAGATGAGCAGTACTTC. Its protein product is CASSSPLGRGLDEQYF.